The next 32 T cell receptor beta chains were all read from a single sample in a study of blood T cell repertoires in COVID-19 (dated by TCRdb to 2018 to 2020). The protocol used for the library was the immunoSEQ multiplex PCR assay. TCRdb carries this immuneACCESS record with in-frame sequences only. Its versions omit some clonotypes, under half of them owing to an unresolved V gene in the studies checked, with the rest unexplained. This sample is represented by 250,000 or so clones; around 88% of them were singletons. About 6.7% of the sample comes from the top ten. The source material was peripheral blood. The receptors stem from a woman between 25 and 40 years old with COVID-19, enrolled during active disease.

This chain joins TRBV5-5 and TRBJ1-6, with 8 bases identical to TRBD1. Germline lookup yields CDR1 SGHKS and CDR2 YYEKEE (reference sequence). The ends lost 4 bases at V and 9 bases at J; junction bases unmatched: 6. CDR3 length: 14 residues. The CDR3: CASSRQGAGSPLHF. Written as DNA, the CDR3 is TGTGCCAGCAGCCGCCAGGGGGCTGGTTCACCCCTCCACTTT.

This clone occurred once. The DNA of the CDR3 is TGTGCCAGCAGCTTAGGGGGGCGGTACGAGCAGTACTTC. Its translation: CASSLGGRYEQYF. The chain links TRBV11-2 to TRBJ2-7, with D tentatively TRBD1 (6 bases). Germline V lookup: CDR1 SGHAT, CDR2 FQNNGV. Trimming cost V 1 base and J 4 bases, with 8 bases left between them. The CDR3 has 13 residues.

The rearrangement links TRBV10-3 to TRBJ1-5; D is uncertain. Germline V gives CDR1 ENHRY, CDR2 SYGVKD. This CDR3 spans 13 amino acids. Between the trimmed V and J ends, which lost 7 bases and 6 bases, there was a span of 13 bases. The CDR3 nucleotides read TGTGCCATCACTTCGGAATCAGGTCAGCCCCAGCATTTT. It yields the protein CAITSESGQPQHF.

A word on this clone: Other DNA sequences in this specimen translate into the identical CDR3. This chain links TRBV29-1 with TRBJ2-3; D is perhaps TRBD2 (7 bases). Trimming removed 1 base from V and 4 bases from J, with 12 bases in between. This CDR3 region has 14 residues. Per the germline V gene, CDR1 is SQVTM and CDR2 is ANQGSEA. CDR3 protein: CSVEGQGRADTQYF. The CDR3 DNA is TGCAGCGTTGAAGGGCAGGGGAGGGCAGATACGCAGTATTTT.

The chain employs TRBV19 and TRBJ2-7; possible D gene TRBD2, 5 bases. In germline, CDR1 is LNHDA, CDR2 SQIVND (reference sequence). This CDR3 has 14 residues. V was cut by 10 bases and J by 5 bases, with 21 bases left in between. The CDR3 DNA is TGTGCCACCCCGAGAGGGAAACGTGGCAACGAGCAGTACGTC. As protein: CATPRGKRGNEQYV.

The chain employs TRBV18 and TRBJ2-2, with D tentatively TRBD2 (6 bases). Germline values: CDR1 KGHSH, CDR2 LQKENI. The ends were cut back, 3 bases at V and 4 bases at J, with 15 bases in the middle. The CDR3 contains 16 residues. The CDR3 sequence is CASSPRRRGGTGELFF. In DNA, the CDR3 is TGTGCCAGCTCACCCCGGCGGAGGGGAGGCACCGGGGAGCTGTTTTTT.

This clone was picked up a small number of times. The chain carries TRBV11-2 and TRBJ2-7; 8 nucleotides agree with TRBD2. V dropped 1 base and J dropped 2; count of bases not matched to a gene: 4. The CDR3 is made up of 15 amino acids. Germline loops: CDR1 SGHAT, CDR2 FQNNGV. This CDR3 reads CASSLGLAGTYEQYV. CDR3 sequence (DNA): TGTGCCAGCAGCTTAGGCCTAGCGGGTACCTACGAGCAGTACGTC.

This clone was seen a handful of times. The chain employs TRBV11-2 and TRBJ2-3; no definite D call. There are 12 residues in the CDR3. CDR1 and CDR2 (germline): SGHAT, FQNNGV. Trimming shortened V by 5 bases and J by 5 bases, and 8 bases separated the two germline ends. The CDR3 reads CASSHGGDTQYF. The CDR3 DNA follows: TGTGCCAGCAGCCATGGCGGAGATACGCAGTATTTT.

This chain links TRBV7-2 with TRBJ1-3; 10 positions agree with TRBD1. Germline trimming cut 5 bases from V and 2 bases from J; bases unmatched to any gene: 6. This CDR3 contains 16 residues. Germline CDR1 reads SGHTA; CDR2 reads FQGNSA. This CDR3 reads CASSLTGGLAGNTIYF. CDR3 in DNA: TGTGCCAGCAGCCTGACAGGGGGCTTAGCTGGAAACACCATATATTTT.

This clone has just a few counts. V gene TRBV7-9 combines with J gene TRBJ2-2, with D tentatively TRBD1 (6 bases). Trimming took 2 bases from V and 6 from J, leaving 13 bases between them. Germline V gives CDR1 SEHNR, CDR2 FQNEAQ (reference sequence). CDR3 length equals 15 residues. This CDR3 is CASSLLQGRAGELFF. In DNA, the CDR3 is TGTGCCAGCAGCTTATTGCAGGGGCGGGCCGGGGAGCTGTTTTTT. Together with reference TRBV7-9 and TRBJ2-2, the CDR3 gives the full variable domain: DTGVSQNPRHKITKRGQNVTFRCDPISEHNRLYWYRQTLGQGPEFLTYFQNEAQLEKSRLLSDRFSAERPKGSFSTLEIQRTEQGDSAMYLCASSLLQGRAGELFFGEGSRLTVL.

CDR3 region: CASAGHLQETQYF. The DNA for the CDR3 is TGCGCCAGCGCCGGACACCTCCAAGAGACCCAGTACTTC. The chain carries TRBV10-1 and TRBJ2-5; D might be TRBD1 (5 bases). V dropped 8 bases and J dropped 1 base, with 11 bases sitting between them. The CDR3 runs to 13 residues. Germline V gene data show CDR1 as WNHNN and CDR2 as SYGVQD (reference sequence).

The rearrangement links TRBV19 to TRBJ1-5, with no clear D. V gave up 4 bases and J gave up 7 bases, with 11 bases separating them. The CDR3 sequence is 13 residues long. The germline gives CDR1 LNHDA, CDR2 SQIVND (reference sequence). The DNA of the CDR3 is TGTGCCAGTAGTAGAAGGGAGCGACAGCCCCAGCATTTT. It encodes CASSRRERQPQHF.

This sequence joins TRBV11-3 and TRBJ1-1; possible D gene TRBD1, 6 bases. V was clipped by 5 bases and J by 5 bases, with 15 bases between them. The germline V gene encodes CDR1 SGHNT and CDR2 YENEEA. The CDR3 is made up of 14 amino acids. The CDR3 sequence: CASSPDRQGTEAFF. The CDR3 DNA sequence: TGTGCCAGCAGCCCAGACAGGCAAGGGACTGAAGCTTTCTTT. Using reference TRBV11-3 and TRBJ1-1 for the parts outside the CDR3, the full variable domain is EAGVVQSPRYKIIEKKQPVAFWCNPISGHNTLYWYLQNLGQGPELLIRYENEEAVDDSQLPKDRFSAERLKGVDSTLKIQPAELGDSAVYLCASSPDRQGTEAFFGQGTRLTVV.

The chain is built from TRBV14 and TRBJ2-2; 11 bases map to TRBD2. V trimming: 0 bases; J trimming: 6 bases; junction bases outside the gene matches: 6. CDR1 is SGHDN, CDR2 FVKESK, per germline. The CDR3 consists of 17 residues. CDR3 loop: CASSQDLLAGVAGELFF. For the CDR3, the DNA is TGTGCCAGCAGCCAAGATCTACTAGCGGGAGTAGCCGGGGAGCTGTTTTTT.

This chain joins TRBV6-5 and TRBJ1-1, with 11 bases identical to TRBD1. V was clipped by 2 bases and J by 6 bases; unmatched bases: 5. This CDR3 spans 15 amino acids. From germline, CDR1 is MNHEY and CDR2 SVGAGI. The CDR3: CASSYGTGGRPEAFF. DNA of the CDR3: TGTGCCAGCAGTTACGGGACAGGGGGGCGTCCTGAAGCTTTCTTT.

V is TRBV11-2 and J is TRBJ2-3; 12 bases fit TRBD2. CDR3 length: 16 residues. After removal of 1 base from V and 4 bases from J, the junction contained 3 bases not matched to a gene. In germline, CDR1 is SGHAT, CDR2 FQNNGV. The CDR3 sequence is CASSLGASGRADTQYF. The CDR3 bases are TGTGCCAGCAGCTTAGGGGCTAGCGGGAGGGCAGATACGCAGTATTTT.

This chain uses TRBV2 with TRBJ2-2, with D tentatively TRBD2 (6 bases). CDR1 is SNHLY and CDR2 is FYNNEI in the germline V gene. The CDR3 totals 15 residues. The germline V and J ends were trimmed by 8 bases and 0 bases, with 13 bases remaining between them. CDR3 amino acids: CASGLEGPNTGELFF. The CDR3 nucleotides are TGTGCCAGCGGCTTGGAGGGGCCGAACACCGGGGAGCTGTTTTTT.

In this sample, this clone turned up a few times. The chain is built from TRBV3-1 (or the pseudogene TRBV3-2) and TRBJ1-3; no reliable D call. Per the germline V gene, CDR1 is LGHDT and CDR2 is YNNKEL (reference sequence). CDR3 length: 13 residues. V lost 4 bases, J lost 1 base, and 5 bases lay in between. CDR3 sequence: CASSRGSGNTIYF. Written as DNA, the CDR3 is TGTGCCAGCAGCCGAGGGTCTGGAAACACCATATATTTT.

The V and J genes are TRBV9 and TRBJ2-5; possibly TRBD1 for D (5 bases). V was pared by 4 bases and J by 4 bases, with 11 bases between. Germline loops: CDR1 SGDLS, CDR2 YYNGEE. The CDR3 contains 13 residues. CDR3: CASSSTRGETQYF. For the CDR3, the DNA is TGTGCCAGCAGCTCCACAAGGGGAGAGACCCAGTACTTC.

The chain combines TRBV11-3 with TRBJ2-5, with 11 nucleotides matching TRBD1. The CDR3 runs to 15 residues. Germline V gives CDR1 SGHNT, CDR2 YENEEA. V was clipped by 8 bases and J by 7 bases; unmatched bases: 12. The CDR3 nucleotides are TGTGCCAGCGGTACCGGGACAGGGGGTTCGGGGACCCAGTACTTC. Encoded protein: CASGTGTGGSGTQYF.

This clone came up many times. The chain recombines TRBV10-3 with TRBJ1-2; 8 nucleotides agree with TRBD1. The V gene end was trimmed by 4 bases and the J gene end by 4 bases; junction bases not matched to a gene: 8. This CDR3 contains 15 residues. Germline assignment: CDR1 ENHRY and CDR2 SYGVKD. In DNA, the CDR3 is TGTGCCATCAGTGGGGAGACAGGGGATGGCTATGGCTACACCTTC. This codes for CAISGETGDGYGYTF.

The J gene is TRBJ1-1, the V gene TRBV7-9; no firm D call. The CDR3 has 15 amino acids. Trimming left V 5 bases short and J 4 bases short, with 17 bases between. Germline V gene sequence: CDR1 SEHNR, CDR2 FQNEAQ (reference sequence). DNA for the CDR3: TGTGCCAGCAGCCCACCGCGGGGTAGGACCACTGAAGCTTTCTTT. It specifies CASSPPRGRTTEAFF.

V is TRBV7-9 and J is TRBJ2-7; TRBD1 matches at 8 bases. J was trimmed by 3 bases and V by 2 bases; bases with no gene match: 6. The germline CDR1 and CDR2 sequences are SEHNR and FQNEAQ (reference sequence). CDR3 length: 15 amino acids. Here the CDR3 reads CASSLFGTGFYEQYF. The CDR3 nucleotides are TGTGCCAGCAGCTTATTCGGGACAGGATTCTACGAGCAGTACTTC.

The chain carries TRBV6-5 and TRBJ2-5; D possibly corresponds to TRBD1 (6 bases). This CDR3 region has 13 residues. V lost 7 bases and J lost 5, with 14 bases in between. Germline lookup yields CDR1 MNHEY and CDR2 SVGAGI. CDR3 coding DNA: TGTGCCAGCACTAGACGCAGGGGCGAGACCCAGTACTTC. It encodes CASTRRRGETQYF.

The gene calls are TRBV5-1 and TRBJ2-5; TRBD2 matches at 12 bases. The CDR3 is 16 residues long. Unmatched junction bases numbered 7, after V lost 1 base and J lost 6 bases. Germline values: CDR1 SGHRS, CDR2 YFSETQ. For the CDR3, the DNA is TGCGCCAGCAGCTTGCCGACTAGCGGGAGAAAACAGACCCAGTACTTC. Amino acids: CASSLPTSGRKQTQYF.

V and J are TRBV3-1 (or the pseudogene TRBV3-2) and TRBJ1-5; D is perhaps TRBD1 (5 bases). CDR1 LGHDT and CDR2 YNNKEL come from the germline V gene (reference sequence). Trimming removed 1 base at V and 2 bases at J, with 9 bases between. The CDR3 has 15 residues. As DNA, the CDR3 is TGTGCCAGCAGCCAAGTGTCGGGGGGCAATCAGCCCCAGCATTTT. Translation gives CASSQVSGGNQPQHF.

The CDR3 DNA reads TGTGCCAGTAGCCTTATCTTCCGGACAGAGGACTACGAGCAGTACTTC. Protein: CASSLIFRTEDYEQYF. This chain links TRBV19 with TRBJ2-7; D is perhaps TRBD1 (6 bases). Looked up from germline, CDR1 is LNHDA and CDR2 is SQIVND (reference sequence). This CDR3 region has 16 residues. V lost 6 bases, J lost 3 bases, and 21 bases lay in between.

This chain links TRBV3-1 (or the pseudogene TRBV3-2) with TRBJ1-1; D gene ambiguous. Looked up from germline, CDR1 is LGHDT and CDR2 is YNNKEL (reference sequence). The V end was cut by 2 bases, the J end by 3 bases, with 10 bases between. CDR3 length equals 14 residues. Here the CDR3 DNA reads TGTGCCAGCAGCCAATTCGGGGTTGACACTGAAGCTTTCTTT. Its translation is CASSQFGVDTEAFF.

This rearrangement joins TRBV9 to TRBJ2-2; 10 bases match TRBD1. The germline CDR1 and CDR2 sequences are SGDLS and YYNGEE. Trimming took 0 bases from V and 5 from J; bases not matched to a gene: 1. This CDR3 has 15 residues. CDR3 residues: CASSVGDRGTGELFF. Here the CDR3 DNA reads TGTGCCAGCAGCGTAGGGGACAGGGGAACCGGGGAGCTGTTTTTT.

The chain carries TRBV27 and TRBJ2-1; 7 nucleotides match TRBD1. The CDR3 runs 18 residues. The junction had 17 bases not matched to a gene; V was cut back by 5 bases and J by 4 bases. Looked up from germline, CDR1 is MNHEY and CDR2 is SMNVEV (reference sequence). Here the CDR3 reads CASSKSQIRTGIYNEQFF. CDR3 coding DNA: TGTGCCAGCAGTAAATCTCAAATCCGGACAGGCATTTACAATGAGCAGTTCTTC.

This clone was recorded once. This sequence joins TRBV4-2 and TRBJ2-7; 8 nucleotides line up with TRBD1. V dropped 0 bases and J dropped 3; count of bases not matched to a gene: 7. Germline V CDR1 and CDR2: LGHNA, YNFKEQ. The CDR3 covers 16 residues. The CDR3: CASSQDRAGGFYEQYF. In DNA form, the CDR3 reads TGTGCCAGCAGCCAAGACAGGGCAGGGGGCTTCTACGAGCAGTACTTC.

The chain couples TRBV5-1 to TRBJ2-1; 9 bases are a match to TRBD1. Germline V lookup: CDR1 SGHRS, CDR2 YFSETQ. The CDR3 spans 15 residues. V was clipped by 3 bases and J by 10 bases; unmatched bases: 11. The CDR3: CASSSLPGQGGEQFF. As DNA, the CDR3 is TGCGCCAGCAGCTCACTACCGGGACAGGGTGGAGAGCAGTTCTTC.